Each of the 8 T cell receptor beta chains below was sequenced from the same sample in a study of T cell responses to AZD1222 COVID-19 vaccine. Data came from immunoSEQ multiplex PCR; TCRdb stores just in-frame clones and leaves some out. The repertoire holds 98,000 or so clones, with more than 85% as singletons. The source material was peripheral blood, sampled on day 0 of AZD1222 vaccination. Receptors originate from an adult in good health.

This chain links TRBV27 with TRBJ1-1; 7 positions match TRBD1. This CDR3 region has 13 residues. The junction had 5 bases not matched to a gene; V was cut back by 6 bases and J by 4 bases. From germline, CDR1 is MNHEY and CDR2 SMNVEV (reference sequence). For the CDR3, the DNA is TGTGCCAGCAGACAGGGGAGTGGCACTGAAGCTTTCTTT. Translating it yields CASRQGSGTEAFF.

V gene TRBV30 combines with J gene TRBJ1-4, with a possible D match to TRBD1 (6 bases). V was shortened by 2 bases and J by 8 bases, with 12 bases between the two germline ends. Germline V gene lookup returns CDR1 GTSNPN and CDR2 SVGIG (reference sequence). The CDR3 has 13 amino acids. This CDR3 is CAWSLRGGEKLFF. The CDR3, as DNA: TGTGCCTGGAGTCTTAGGGGGGGAGAAAAACTGTTTTTT.

To note about this clone: A single base separates this from a much larger clone, so it may be a read error. The chain couples TRBV7-9 to TRBJ2-1, with D unresolved. Per germline, CDR1 SEHNR and CDR2 FQNEAQ (reference sequence). This CDR3 spans 12 amino acids. Trimming took 1 base from V and 6 from J, leaving 4 bases between them. CDR3 sequence reads: CASSLGFNEQFF. CDR3 sequence (DNA): TGTGCCAGCAGCTTAGGTTTCAATGAGCAGTTCTTC.

This sequence joins TRBV4-1 and TRBJ1-5, with 8 bases aligning to TRBD1. The CDR3 spans 16 residues. Germline-derived CDR1 and CDR2 are MGHRA and YSYEKL. V gave up 1 base and J gave up 5 bases; unmatched junction bases: 7. CDR3 DNA sequence: TGCGCCAGCAGCCAAGCCCTCGCACAGGGGGATCAGCCCCAGCATTTT. Its protein is CASSQALAQGDQPQHF.

The rearrangement uses TRBV24-1 and TRBJ1-2; 9 positions agree with TRBD1. The CDR3 is made up of 13 amino acids. Unmatched junction bases numbered 0, after V lost 2 bases and J lost 6 bases. Germline CDR1 and CDR2: KGHDR and SFDVKD. The CDR3 nucleotides read TGTGCCACCAGTGATTGGACAGGGGATGGCTACACCTTC. It yields the protein CATSDWTGDGYTF.

The V gene is TRBV7-2, the J gene TRBJ2-7; 9 bases are shared with TRBD2. Germline V gene lookup returns CDR1 SGHTA and CDR2 FQGNSA. V gave up 2 bases and J gave up 7 bases; unmatched junction bases: 9. CDR3 size: 15 residues. CDR3 in DNA: TGTGCCAGCAGCTTACAACTAGCGGGCGCCGGGGAGCAGTACTTC. It translates to CASSLQLAGAGEQYF.

The genes are TRBV4-2 and TRBJ2-5, with 7 bases that match TRBD1. The V and J ends lost 1 base and 2 bases, in that order; junction bases with no gene match: 4. CDR1 is LGHNA and CDR2 is YNFKEQ in the germline V gene. The CDR3 covers 15 residues. This CDR3 reads CASSQVLDRQETQYF. In DNA, the CDR3 is TGTGCCAGCAGCCAAGTACTGGACAGGCAAGAGACCCAGTACTTC.

The V gene is TRBV5-1, the J gene TRBJ2-1; 12 bases align to TRBD2. In germline, CDR1 is SGHRS, CDR2 YFSETQ. V gave up 4 bases and J gave up 6 bases; unmatched junction bases: 5. CDR3 length: 15 residues. The CDR3 DNA sequence: TGCGCCAGCAGCCAGACTAGCGGGAGTAGCAATGAGCAGTTCTTC. It specifies CASSQTSGSSNEQFF.